The following is a TCR beta chain sequence with its context. The antigen is undetermined. This specimen comes from a study of cytomegalovirus exposure and HLA in healthy donors. 60 Vbeta and 13 Jbeta primers were used in PCR. Measured with immunoSEQ multiplex PCR; TCRdb has only the in-frame clones, and not every one. This table holds 200,000 to 300,000 clones, roughly 78% found once. Whole-study results and caveats: Several of the most significant clusters appeared linked to common viral pathogens, based on a later analysis.

The TCR sequence derives from a boy aged 10-17 years in good health and CMV-seronegative. Specimen: PBMCs.

The CDR3 DNA is TGTGCCAGCAGCTTGCAGGGGGTGGACACCGGGGAGCTGTTTTTT. Translation: CASSLQGVDTGELFF. The V gene is TRBV5-4, the J gene TRBJ2-2; 7 bases align to TRBD1. This CDR3 region has 15 residues. Germline CDR1 is SGHNT and CDR2 is YYREEE (reference sequence). V shed 1 base and J 3 bases; nucleotides not matched to a gene: 3.